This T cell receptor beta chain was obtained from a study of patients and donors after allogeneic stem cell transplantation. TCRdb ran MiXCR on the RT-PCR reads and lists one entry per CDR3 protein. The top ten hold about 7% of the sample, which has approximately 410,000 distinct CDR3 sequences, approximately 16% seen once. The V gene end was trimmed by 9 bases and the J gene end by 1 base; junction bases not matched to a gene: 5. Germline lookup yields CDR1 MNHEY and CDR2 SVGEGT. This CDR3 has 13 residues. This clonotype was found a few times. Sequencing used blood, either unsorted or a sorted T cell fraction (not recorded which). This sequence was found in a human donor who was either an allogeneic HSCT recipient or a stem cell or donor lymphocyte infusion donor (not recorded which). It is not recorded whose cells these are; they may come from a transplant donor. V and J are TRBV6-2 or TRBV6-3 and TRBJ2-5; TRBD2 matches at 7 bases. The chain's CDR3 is CARTPGGQETQYF. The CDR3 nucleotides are TGTGCCAGGACCCCGGGGGGCCAAGAGACCCAGTACTTC.